This T cell receptor beta chain was sequenced in a study of cytomegalovirus exposure and HLA in healthy donors. Study-level information: Counted in an early data release were approximately 85 million unique TCRs from HLA-typed donors.

Study-wide points: Owing to their indistinguishability, certain V segments, notably TRBV6-2 and TRBV6-3, were excluded. CMV serostatus stood as the only immune exposure information on hand.

As for this clone: Antigen: not known.

Trimming removed 5 bases from V and 7 bases from J, with 15 bases in between. The CDR3 length is 13 residues. Germline CDR1 MNHEY, CDR2 SMNVEV (reference sequence). PCR was performed using 60 Vbeta and 13 Jbeta primers. How the authors handled the data: Roughly 10 million shared chains were among the about 80 million unique TCR beta chains that a later analysis counted. Generated by immunoSEQ multiplex PCR, the TCRdb table keeps only in-frame clones and is missing some. V, J and clone size were drawn from that table, and D and trimming were deduced from the DNA. The top ten hold about 0.93% of the sample, which has some 150,000 clones, around 88% seen once.

This TCR came from a woman aged 25 to 45 in good health and CMV-seronegative. The J gene is TRBJ2-7, the V gene TRBV27, with D possibly matching TRBD2 (5 bases). Material for sequencing was PBMCs. CDR3 region: CASSPLVPGEQYF. The CDR3 DNA reads as TGTGCCAGCAGTCCCCTCGTCCCGGGAGAGCAGTACTTC.